Below, one T cell receptor (beta chain) is given with its context. The data were taken from a study of blood T cell repertoires in COVID-19. Study summary: The analysed material was cDNA or gDNA that came from T cells, B-cell-depleted T cells, or PBMCs.

V gave up 1 base and J gave up 7 bases; unmatched junction bases: 14. Germline CDR1 LGHDT, CDR2 YNNKEL (reference sequence). The CDR3 runs 18 residues. How the authors handled the data: Counts of nucleated cells, estimated from reference gene primer amplification, were obtained. The table came from immunoSEQ multiplex PCR; TCRdb's copy has only in-frame clones and leaves some out. The D gene and trimming were derived from the DNA, and the V and J assignments and clone size from that table. There are 200,000 or so clones in the sample; approximately 86% occur only once, and around 1.9% lies in the top ten.

The TCR was taken from a man in his 70s with active or convalescent COVID-19. The sample taken for sequencing was peripheral blood. The V and J genes are TRBV3-1 (or the pseudogene TRBV3-2) and TRBJ1-3, with 9 bases identical to TRBD1. CDR3: CASSQVLSGTGRANTIYF. For the CDR3, the DNA is TGTGCCAGCAGCCAAGTGCTATCTGGGACAGGGAGGGCTAACACCATATATTTT.